This TCR beta chain originates from a study of T-cell memory formation after mild COVID-19. Study-level information: TCR clusters largely stayed donor specific.

Details on this clonotype: Antigen specificity is unknown.

The V end lost 3 bases, the J end lost 2 bases, and 17 bases lay between the germline ends. Germline CDR1 DFQATT, CDR2 SNEGSKA (reference sequence). CDR3 length equals 15 residues. TCRdb reanalysed the 5' RACE reads using MiXCR and keeps one entry per CDR3 protein. The sample holds about 500,000 distinct CDR3 sequences, about a fifth seen once. General study findings and limits: Some SARS-CoV-2-responding clones were already detected in memory before infection.

The gene calls are TRBV20-1 and TRBJ2-7, with D tentatively TRBD2 (5 bases). This clonotype was obtained from an adult woman who had mild COVID-19 (a few samples of this study predate the infection). Cell type and time point are not known. The sequencing input was PBMCs or a T cell subset sorted from them (not recorded which). The CDR3 is CSARRGSLNPYEQYF. In nucleotides, the CDR3 is TGCAGTGCTAGGAGAGGGAGCTTAAACCCCTACGAGCAGTACTTC.